This TCR beta chain originates from a study of cytomegalovirus exposure and HLA in healthy donors. Findings and caveats of the study: Previously analyzed data showed that most TCR beta V segments were productive at a frequency of about 90% or about 30%. In a later analysis, donors in an Asian-associated ancestry cluster reportedly had fewer N-insertions in productive TCRs than the cohort mean.

Details on this clone: What it binds is unknown.

PCR primers comprised 60 Vbeta and 13 Jbeta primers. Repertoires were generated with immunoSEQ multiplex PCR, while TCRdb's copy carries only in-frame clones and drops some. Here the sample spans 100,000 to 150,000 clones, around 72% being singletons. Each donor was nominally healthy when sampled (though unrecorded immune exposures were likely). This CDR3 has 16 residues. The V gene lost 5 bases and the J gene lost 0 bases, with 15 bases spanning the gap. From germline, CDR1 is SGHDT and CDR2 YYEEEE. This receptor was obtained from a woman aged 18-35 years in good health and CMV-seronegative. The sample consisted of PBMCs. J is TRBJ2-1 and V is TRBV5-6; no firm D call. CDR3 coding DNA: TGTGCCAGCAGGTCGGGTAGCTCAAGCTCCTACAATGAGCAGTTCTTC. This gives the protein CASRSGSSSSYNEQFF.